The 6 T cell receptor beta chains given below trace back to one sample, sequenced in a study of T cells in Graves' hyperthyroidism and ophthalmopathy. The investigators amplified TCR beta CDR3 regions from RNA transcripts. With the HTBI primer set, the TCR CDR3 went through a first round of RT-PCR. One entry per CDR3 protein, called by TCRdb with MiXCR from the multiplex PCR reads. Seen here are some 800,000 distinct CDR3 sequences, around 39% observed once, and the top ten hold about 8.9%. Input material: blood. These receptors all come from a man aged 18 to 29 with Graves' hyperthyroidism.

This clonotype was seen at least ten times. One junction end disagrees with the germline gene, perhaps due to a read error. The chain uses TRBV7-7 and TRBJ2-5, with D possibly TRBD1 on 6 matching bases. Looked up from germline, CDR1 is SSHAT and CDR2 is FNYEAQ (reference sequence). The CDR3 consists of 14 residues. This CDR3 reads CASSLAGTRETQYF. Written as DNA, the CDR3 is TGTGCTAGCAGCTTAGCCGGGACAAGAGAAACCCAGTACTTC.

This clonotype was recorded many times. The chain couples TRBV12-3 or TRBV12-4 to TRBJ1-1, with D unresolved. The V end was cut by 6 bases, the J end by 0 bases, with 5 bases between. The CDR3 runs 12 residues. CDR3 residues: CASRRMNTEAFF. CDR3 bases: TGTGCCAGCAGGCGAATGAACACTGAAGCTTTCTTT.

This clonotype appeared many times. The chain uses TRBV2 and TRBJ2-5; tentative D call: TRBD1 (7 bases). V was shortened by 3 bases and J by 5 bases, with 13 bases between the two germline ends. CDR3 length: 14 amino acids. Germline lookup yields CDR1 SNHLY and CDR2 FYNNEI. The CDR3 is CASSEAAGGETQYF. For the CDR3, the DNA is TGTGCCAGCAGTGAGGCCGCAGGGGGGGAGACCCAGTACTTC.

The V gene is TRBV29-1, the J gene TRBJ2-7; tentatively, D is TRBD2 (6 bases). The germline V and J ends were trimmed by 0 bases and 7 bases, with 10 bases remaining between them. CDR3 size: 12 residues. Germline V lookup: CDR1 SQVTM, CDR2 ANQGSEA. CDR3 loop: CSVEEWAGEQYF. In nucleotides, the CDR3 is TGCAGCGTTGAAGAGTGGGCGGGGGAGCAGTACTTC.

This sequence joins TRBV15 and TRBJ2-7, with D uncertain. This CDR3 has 15 amino acids. Germline V CDR1 and CDR2: LNHNV, YYDKDF (reference sequence). V was clipped by 3 bases and J by 0 bases, with 12 bases between them. The DNA for the CDR3 is TGTGCCACCAGCAGTTACGGTGGGGACTCCTACGAGCAGTACTTC. Translating it yields CATSSYGGDSYEQYF.

This clonotype was picked up many times. This rearrangement joins TRBV7-9 to TRBJ1-4; D ambiguous. The CDR3 has 15 residues. V was shortened by 1 base and J by 6 bases, with 12 bases between the two germline ends. In germline, CDR1 is SEHNR, CDR2 FQNEAQ (reference sequence). This CDR3 reads CASSLVLAGDEKLFF. For the CDR3, the DNA is TGTGCCAGCAGCTTAGTCCTGGCGGGAGATGAAAAACTGTTTTTT.